These 4 T cell receptor beta chains were sequenced from one sample in a study of metastatic and nonmetastatic thyroid tumors. Before thyroid surgery, none of the patients had received any treatment. TCRdb re-processed the PCR reads through MiXCR. The data contain around 42,000 clones, about 12% of them seen just once; the ten biggest clones take up approximately 10%. The sample taken for sequencing was blood. The receptors were sampled from a male donor with papillary thyroid cancer or a benign thyroid nodule (not recorded which). Some clones in this sample may be carry-over from other donors' samples.

This clone was observed a handful of times. Since a much larger clone is just one base distant, this may be a read error. This chain uses TRBV11-1 with TRBJ2-1; 11 positions agree with TRBD2. Germline loops: CDR1 SGHAT, CDR2 FQDESV (reference sequence). There are 15 residues in the CDR3. The CDR3 region is CACSLAGGSYNEQFF. The CDR3 DNA follows: TGTGCCTGCAGCTTAGCGGGAGGGTCCTACAATGAGCAGTTCTTC.

Notes on this clone: A much larger clonotype is one base distant, so this may be a read error. This sample also contains other DNA sequences that code for the same CDR3. The chain carries TRBV30 and TRBJ2-1, with TRBD2 matching 7 bases. CDR3 size: 15 residues. The J segment lost 7 bases and the V segment lost 5 bases, leaving 14 bases of the junction unmatched. Germline V gene data show CDR1 as GTSNPN and CDR2 as SVGIG (reference sequence). DNA of the CDR3: TGTGCCTGGGGGCCCCGACTAGCTGGAAGGAATGAGCAGTTCTTC. Translation gives CAWGPRLAGRNEQFF.

The chain has TRBV2 and TRBJ1-5; no definite D call. V dropped 2 bases and J dropped 0 bases, with 8 bases sitting between them. The CDR3 sequence is 15 residues long. In germline, CDR1 is SNHLY, CDR2 FYNNEI. In DNA form, the CDR3 reads TGTGCCAGCAGTGAATGGAGGGATAGCAATCAGCCCCAGCATTTT. Encoded protein: CASSEWRDSNQPQHF.

This clone qualifies as medium-sized. V and J are TRBV6-1 and TRBJ1-2; D is uncertain. V lost 5 bases and J lost 4, with 17 bases in between. The CDR3 consists of 15 residues. Germline values: CDR1 MNHNS, CDR2 SASEGT. In nucleotides, the CDR3 is TGTGCCAGCAGTCAACGCGAACGGAGGGTCTATGGCTACACCTTC. This encodes CASSQRERRVYGYTF.